Each of the 20 T cell receptor beta chains below was sequenced from the same sample in a study of T cell repertoires in cytomegalovirus infection. Each CDR3 protein gets one entry after TCRdb re-called the reads with MiXCR. Of about 140,000 distinct CDR3 sequences listed, approximately 5.9% are singletons. The sequenced material came from PBMCs. Receptors originate from a human donor in good health (CMV status not recorded). Some clones in this sample may be carry-over from other donors' samples.

This chain uses TRBV28 with TRBJ2-2, with no clear D. The CDR3 consists of 13 residues. V shed 5 bases and J shed 6 bases, with 10 bases lying between them. Germline lookup yields CDR1 MDHEN and CDR2 SYDVKM. The CDR3 loop reads CASSPPPPGELFF. CDR3 nucleotides: TGTGCCAGCAGTCCACCCCCTCCCGGGGAGCTGTTTTTT.

This chain connects TRBV28 to TRBJ2-2, with TRBD2 matching 9 bases. Per germline, CDR1 MDHEN and CDR2 SYDVKM. The CDR3 runs to 16 residues. V was clipped by 5 bases and J by 8 bases; unmatched bases: 12. CDR3 sequence (DNA): TGTGCCAGCAGTCCCTTCCTTGGACTAGCGTCTGGGGAGCTGTTTTTT. This codes for CASSPFLGLASGELFF. The entire variable domain, with the rest obtained from reference TRBV28 and TRBJ2-2, is as follows: DVKVTQSSRYLVKRTGEKVFLECVQDMDHENMFWYRQDPGLGLRLIYFSYDVKMKEKGDIPEGYSVSREKKERFSLILESASTNQTSMYLCASSPFLGLASGELFFGEGSRLTVL.

This clonotype has ten or more counts. The chain is built from TRBV7-2 and TRBJ2-3; weak D call: TRBD1 (7 bases). The CDR3 covers 15 residues. CDR1 and CDR2 from the germline V gene are SGHTA and FQGNSA. V lost 3 bases and J 1 base, leaving 11 bases between the germline ends. The CDR3 spells CASSLEGQRTDTQYF. The CDR3 DNA is TGTGCCAGCAGCTTGGAGGGACAGCGCACAGATACGCAGTATTTT.

For this clonotype: A read error may produce the germline difference seen at one junction end. The V gene is TRBV29-1, the J gene TRBJ2-1; 12 nucleotides agree with TRBD2. This CDR3 comprises 12 residues. CDR1 is SQVTM and CDR2 is ANQGSEA in the germline V gene. Here the CDR3 DNA reads TGCAGCGTGGTCCGACTAGCGGGGGTCGGGTTATTC. This encodes CSVVRLAGVGLF.

This clonotype was counted at least ten times. The rearrangement links TRBV7-2 to TRBJ2-5; D not certain. Trimming took off 0 bases at V and 5 bases at J, with 4 bases between the two ends. Looked up from germline, CDR1 is SGHTA and CDR2 is FQGNSA. The CDR3 contains 12 residues. In DNA form, the CDR3 reads TGTGCCAGCAGCTTAGCCCCCGAGACCCAGTACTTC. Amino acids: CASSLAPETQYF.

This clonotype was picked up many times. The chain combines TRBV7-2 with TRBJ2-1; TRBD1 aligns across 7 bases. Germline-derived CDR1 and CDR2 are SGHTA and FQGNSA. The trim removed 2 bases at V and 7 bases at J, leaving 5 bases unmatched. The CDR3 contains 14 residues. CDR3 region: CASSLIQGLNEQFF. As DNA, the CDR3 is TGTGCCAGCAGCTTAATACAGGGGTTGAATGAGCAGTTCTTC.

The rearrangement links TRBV20-1 to TRBJ2-1; D is ambiguous. This CDR3 contains 12 residues. Germline lookup yields CDR1 DFQATT and CDR2 SNEGSKA (reference sequence). V lost 1 base and J lost 2, with 3 bases in between. The CDR3 region is CSARGPYNEQFF. The CDR3 DNA reads TGCAGTGCTAGAGGACCCTACAATGAGCAGTTCTTC.

This rearrangement joins TRBV7-9 to TRBJ2-7, with 8 bases matching TRBD1. The germline CDR1 and CDR2 sequences are SEHNR and FQNEAQ (reference sequence). V shed 5 bases and J 6 bases; nucleotides not matched to a gene: 12. The CDR3 extends over 15 amino acids. CDR3 sequence: CASSPGNRGWFEQYF. CDR3 bases: TGTGCCAGCAGCCCCGGGAACAGGGGGTGGTTCGAGCAGTACTTC.

The sample holds many counts of this clonotype. The V gene is TRBV7-2, the J gene TRBJ1-6; 7 bases align to TRBD1. This CDR3 region has 13 residues. J gave up 10 bases and V 3 bases, and 3 bases lay outside the gene matches. Germline loops: CDR1 SGHTA, CDR2 FQGNSA. The CDR3 protein is CASSFGQASPLHF. CDR3 nucleotides: TGTGCCAGCAGCTTCGGACAGGCATCACCCCTCCACTTT.

This clonotype has a count of ten or more. The chain couples TRBV7-2 to TRBJ2-1, with no clear D. Per germline, CDR1 SGHTA and CDR2 FQGNSA. With 1 base removed from V and 0 bases from J, the gap between germline ends came to 7 bases. CDR3 size: 15 residues. For the CDR3, the DNA is TGTGCCAGCAGCTTAGGAGGTTTCTCCTACAATGAGCAGTTCTTC. Translated, it gives CASSLGGFSYNEQFF.

This clonotype was seen ten or more times. The chain has TRBV7-2 and TRBJ1-1; D ambiguous. The CDR3 covers 13 residues. The V gene's germline CDR1 is SGHTA and CDR2 FQGNSA. With 5 bases removed from V and 2 bases from J, the gap between germline ends came to 9 bases. The CDR3 coding sequence is TGTGCCAGCAGCCGGACGTTCAACACTGAAGCTTTCTTT. Residues: CASSRTFNTEAFF.

Many counts were recorded for this clonotype. This chain joins TRBV7-2 and TRBJ2-1; TRBD2 matches at 7 bases. Germline-derived CDR1 and CDR2 are SGHTA and FQGNSA. V shed 0 bases, J shed 4 bases, and the junction held 3 bases outside the gene matches. The CDR3 is 15 residues long. The CDR3: CASSLAGGTYNEQFF. Written as DNA, the CDR3 is TGTGCCAGCAGCTTAGCGGGGGGGACTTACAATGAGCAGTTCTTC.

The table lists this clonotype with many counts. This rearrangement joins TRBV28 to TRBJ1-3; D gene unclear. V shed 5 bases and J shed 0 bases, with 5 bases lying between them. This CDR3 contains 13 residues. CDR1 and CDR2 from the germline V gene are MDHEN and SYDVKM. This chain's CDR3 is CASSPPSGNTIYF. The CDR3 nucleotides are TGTGCCAGCAGTCCCCCCTCTGGAAACACCATATATTTT.

This clonotype was counted at least ten times. The chain is built from TRBV2 and TRBJ2-7; D possibly corresponds to TRBD1 (5 bases). V was pared by 1 base and J by 8 bases, with 12 bases between. This CDR3 region has 13 residues. Germline lookup yields CDR1 SNHLY and CDR2 FYNNEI. The DNA for the CDR3 is TGTGCCAGCAGTGAAGAAAGGGGTCGGAAGCAGTACTTC. Translating it yields CASSEERGRKQYF.

Many counts were recorded for this clonotype. This rearrangement joins TRBV7-2 to TRBJ2-7; 8 bases match TRBD2. J gave up 6 bases and V 5 bases, and 9 bases lay outside the gene matches. This CDR3 spans 14 amino acids. Per germline, CDR1 SGHTA and CDR2 FQGNSA. CDR3 region: CASSGRTSLREQYF. DNA of the CDR3: TGTGCCAGCAGCGGACGGACTAGCTTGCGCGAGCAGTACTTC.

In its sample, this clonotype was seen many times. V is TRBV7-2 and J is TRBJ2-2; TRBD2 aligns across 12 bases. This CDR3 contains 16 residues. In germline, CDR1 is SGHTA, CDR2 FQGNSA. V dropped 0 bases and J dropped 6; count of bases not matched to a gene: 2. CDR3 amino acids: CASSLALAGGAGELFF. The CDR3 nucleotides are TGTGCCAGCAGCTTAGCCCTAGCGGGGGGGGCCGGGGAGCTGTTTTTT.

This clonotype was counted many times. The V and J genes are TRBV2 and TRBJ1-2, with D uncertain. The CDR3 sequence is 13 residues long. V was pared by 4 bases and J by 8 bases, with 14 bases between. Per germline, CDR1 SNHLY and CDR2 FYNNEI. The CDR3 sequence: CASSVGVGDGYTF. CDR3 nucleotide sequence: TGTGCCAGCAGTGTCGGGGTTGGAGACGGCTACACCTTC.

In its sample, this clonotype was seen a few times. The chain uses TRBV7-3 and TRBJ2-3; TRBD2 might be the D (7 bases). The length of the CDR3 is 16 residues. Germline CDR1 reads SGHTA; CDR2 reads FQGTGA. The germline V and J ends were trimmed by 0 bases and 4 bases, with 14 bases remaining between them. The CDR3 here is CASSLTGGGGADTQYF. The DNA for the CDR3 is TGTGCCAGCAGCTTAACAGGGGGGGGGGGCGCAGATACGCAGTATTTT. The full variable domain, with the rest looked up from reference TRBV7-3 and TRBJ2-3, is GAGVSQTPSNKVTEKGKYVELRCDPISGHTALYWYRQSLGQGPEFLIYFQGTGAADDSGLPNDRFFAVRPEGSVSTLKIQRTERGDSAVYLCASSLTGGGGADTQYFGPGTRLTVL.

Ten or more counts support this clonotype. The V and J genes are TRBV7-2 and TRBJ2-5; D is uncertain. This CDR3 is built from 13 residues. Germline V lookup: CDR1 SGHTA, CDR2 FQGNSA. The V gene lost 5 bases and the J gene lost 6 bases, with 13 bases spanning the gap. The CDR3 nucleotides read TGTGCCAGCAGCCCCTTCTTCCGCCAGACCCAGTACTTC. Translated, it gives CASSPFFRQTQYF.

Many counts were recorded for this clonotype. CDR3 sequence reads: CASSPGPPSNSPLHF. The CDR3 nucleotides are TGTGCCAGCAGCCCCGGCCCCCCGAGTAATTCACCCCTCCACTTT. The chain recombines TRBV5-4 with TRBJ1-6; D gene uncertain. Germline CDR1 and CDR2: SGHNT and YYREEE (reference sequence). The germline V and J ends were trimmed by 4 bases and 6 bases, with 14 bases remaining between them. The CDR3 totals 15 residues.